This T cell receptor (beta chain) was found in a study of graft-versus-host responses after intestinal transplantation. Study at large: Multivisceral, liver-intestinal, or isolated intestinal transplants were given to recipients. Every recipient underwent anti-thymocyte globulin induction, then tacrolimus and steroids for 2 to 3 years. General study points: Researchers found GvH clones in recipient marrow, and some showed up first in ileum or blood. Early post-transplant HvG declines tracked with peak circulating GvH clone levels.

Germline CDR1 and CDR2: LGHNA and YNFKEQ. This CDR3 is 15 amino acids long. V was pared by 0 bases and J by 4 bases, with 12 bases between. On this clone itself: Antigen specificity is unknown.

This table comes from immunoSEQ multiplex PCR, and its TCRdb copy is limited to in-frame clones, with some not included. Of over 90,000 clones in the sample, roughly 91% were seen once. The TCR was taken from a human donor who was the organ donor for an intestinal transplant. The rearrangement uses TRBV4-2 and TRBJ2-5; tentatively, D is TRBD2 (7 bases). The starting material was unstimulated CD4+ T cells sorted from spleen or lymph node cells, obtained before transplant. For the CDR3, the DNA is TGTGCCAGCAGCCAAGATTGGCGGGGGCTAGAGACCCAGTACTTC. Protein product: CASSQDWRGLETQYF.